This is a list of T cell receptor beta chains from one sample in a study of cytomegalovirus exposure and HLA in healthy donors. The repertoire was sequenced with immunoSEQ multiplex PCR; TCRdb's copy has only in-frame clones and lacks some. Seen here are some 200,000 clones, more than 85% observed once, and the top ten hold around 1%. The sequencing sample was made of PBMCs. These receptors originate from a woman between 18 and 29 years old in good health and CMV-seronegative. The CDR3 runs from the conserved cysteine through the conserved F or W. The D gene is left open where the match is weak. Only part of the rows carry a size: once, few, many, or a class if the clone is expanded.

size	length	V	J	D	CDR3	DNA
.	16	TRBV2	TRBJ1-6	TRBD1	CASSSGTGGLNSPLHF	TGTGCCAGCAGCAGCGGCACAGGGGGCCTTAATTCACCCCTCCACTTT
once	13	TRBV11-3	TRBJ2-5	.	CASSITGRETQYF	TGTGCCAGCAGCATTACAGGGCGGGAGACCCAGTACTTC
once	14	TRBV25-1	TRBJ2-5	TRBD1	CASSGQGGGETQYF	TGTGCCAGCAGTGGACAGGGGGGCGGAGAGACCCAGTACTTC
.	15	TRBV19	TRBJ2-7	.	CASSIGRGRTYEQYF	TGTGCCAGTAGTATAGGCAGGGGAAGAACCTACGAGCAGTACTTC
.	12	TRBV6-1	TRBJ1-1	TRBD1	CASSGTGSGAFF	TGTGCCAGCAGTGGGACAGGGAGCGGGGCTTTCTTT
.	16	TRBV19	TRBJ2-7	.	CASSAGSGSGSYEQYF	TGTGCCAGTAGTGCGGGATCTGGCTCCGGCTCCTACGAGCAGTACTTC
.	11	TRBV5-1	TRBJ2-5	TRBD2	CASSLAGLVYF	TGCGCCAGCAGCTTGGCGGGACTAGTTTACTTC
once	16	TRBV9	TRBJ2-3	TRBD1	CASSVGFRGRGDTQYF	TGTGCCAGCAGCGTAGGGTTCAGGGGGCGAGGAGATACGCAGTATTTT
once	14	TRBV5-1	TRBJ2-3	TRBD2	CASSLELATDTQYF	TGCGCCAGCAGCTTGGAACTAGCGACAGATACGCAGTATTTT
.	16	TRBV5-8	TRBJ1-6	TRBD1	CASSNDRGSYNSPLHF	TGTGCCAGCAGCAACGACAGGGGCTCCTATAATTCACCCCTCCACTTT
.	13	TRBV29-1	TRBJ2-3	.	CSVERRGTDTQYF	TGCAGCGTTGAAAGACGGGGCACAGATACGCAGTATTTT
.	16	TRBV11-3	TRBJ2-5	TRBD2	CASSLYQRESRETQYF	TGTGCCAGCAGCTTATATCAGCGGGAGTCCAGGGAGACCCAGTACTTC
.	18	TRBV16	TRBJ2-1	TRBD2	CASSQLGLAGVGVGEQFF	TGTGCCAGCAGCCAATTGGGACTAGCGGGAGTAGGCGTCGGTGAGCAGTTCTTC
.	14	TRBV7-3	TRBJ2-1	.	CASSLNPSNNEQFF	TGTGCCAGCAGCTTAAACCCTAGCAATAATGAGCAGTTCTTC
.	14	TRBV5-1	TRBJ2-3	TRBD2	CASSFSGSTDTQYF	TGCGCCAGCAGCTTTAGCGGGAGCACAGATACGCAGTATTTT
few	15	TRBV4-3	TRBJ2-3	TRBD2	CASSQGASGSDTQYF	TGCGCCAGCAGCCAAGGGGCTAGCGGGAGTGATACGCAGTATTTT
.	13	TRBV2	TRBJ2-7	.	CASSRTTGYEQYF	TGTGCCAGCAGCAGGACAACGGGCTACGAGCAGTACTTC
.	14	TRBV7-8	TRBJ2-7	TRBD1	CASSLDRVVGEQYF	TGTGCCAGCAGCTTGGACAGGGTCGTTGGCGAGCAGTACTTC
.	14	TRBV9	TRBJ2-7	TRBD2	CASSVTSGPYEQYF	TGTGCCAGCAGCGTAACTAGCGGTCCCTACGAGCAGTACTTC
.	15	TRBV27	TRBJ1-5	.	CASSFLGGGNQPQHF	TGTGCCAGCAGTTTCCTGGGAGGAGGCAATCAGCCCCAGCATTTT
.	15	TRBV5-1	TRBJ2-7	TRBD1	CASSPTGGFPYEQYF	TGCGCCAGCAGCCCGACAGGGGGCTTCCCCTACGAGCAGTACTTC
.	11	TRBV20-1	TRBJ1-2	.	CSSTGTYGYTF	TGCAGTAGTACCGGGACTTATGGCTACACCTTC
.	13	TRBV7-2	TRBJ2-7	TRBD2	CASSSTSVFEQYF	TGTGCCAGCAGCTCGACTAGCGTCTTCGAGCAGTACTTC
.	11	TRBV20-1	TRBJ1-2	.	CSAKLDYGYTF	TGCAGTGCTAAGTTAGACTATGGCTACACCTTC
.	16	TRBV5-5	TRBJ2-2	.	CASSGGTAANTGELFF	TGTGCCAGCAGCGGAGGGACAGCTGCGAACACCGGGGAGCTGTTTTTT
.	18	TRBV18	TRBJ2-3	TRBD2	CASSNLGPSGGETDTQYF	TGTGCCAGCTCAAATTTAGGCCCCAGCGGGGGCGAAACAGATACGCAGTATTTT
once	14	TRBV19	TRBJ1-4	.	CASSFSRELEKLFF	TGTGCCAGTAGTTTTAGCAGGGAACTGGAAAAACTGTTTTTT
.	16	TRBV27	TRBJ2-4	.	CASRGGVWSTKNIQYF	TGTGCCAGCAGGGGAGGAGTTTGGTCGACCAAAAACATTCAGTACTTC
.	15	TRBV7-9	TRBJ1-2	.	CASSSRQSSWYGYTF	TGTGCCAGCAGCTCGAGACAGAGCTCTTGGTATGGCTACACCTTC
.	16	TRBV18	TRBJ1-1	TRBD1	CASSLEGGVGNTEAFF	TGTGCCAGCTCACTCGAAGGGGGCGTAGGGAACACTGAAGCTTTCTTT
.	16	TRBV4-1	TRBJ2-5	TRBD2	CASSQGTSFRGETQYF	TGCGCCAGCAGCCAAGGGACTAGCTTCCGGGGTGAGACCCAGTACTTC
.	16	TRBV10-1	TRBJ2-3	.	CASSAPPGENTDTQYF	TGCGCCAGCAGCGCCCCTCCGGGTGAAAACACAGATACGCAGTATTTT
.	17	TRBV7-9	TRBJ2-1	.	CASSHRDPQGTYNEQFF	TGTGCCAGCAGCCACCGGGACCCTCAGGGGACCTACAATGAGCAGTTCTTC
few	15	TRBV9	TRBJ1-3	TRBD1	CASSDSGQGTNTIYF	TGTGCCAGCAGCGACTCGGGACAGGGGACGAACACCATATATTTT
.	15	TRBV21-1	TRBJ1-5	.	CASSKGKGDHQPQHF	TGTGCCAGCAGCAAGGGAAAGGGGGATCATCAGCCCCAGCATTTT
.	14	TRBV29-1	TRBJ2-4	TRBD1	CSVVPRDSKNIQYF	TGCAGCGTGGTCCCCCGGGACAGCAAAAACATTCAGTACTTC
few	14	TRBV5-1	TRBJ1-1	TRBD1	CASSLGTVNTEAFF	TGCGCCAGCAGCCTCGGGACAGTTAACACTGAAGCTTTCTTT
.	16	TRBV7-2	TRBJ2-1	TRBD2	CASSQSSGGAYNEQFF	TGTGCCAGCAGCCAATCTAGCGGGGGGGCCTACAATGAGCAGTTCTTC
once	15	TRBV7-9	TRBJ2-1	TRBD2	CASSLWTSGNNEQFF	TGTGCCAGCAGCTTATGGACTAGCGGGAACAATGAGCAGTTCTTC
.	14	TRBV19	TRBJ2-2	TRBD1	CASSTTGGTGELFF	TGTGCCAGTAGTACGACAGGGGGGACCGGGGAGCTGTTTTTT
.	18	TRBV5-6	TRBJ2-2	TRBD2	CASSVLGAGGPHTGELFF	TGTGCCAGCAGCGTCCTTGGAGCGGGAGGGCCACACACCGGGGAGCTGTTTTTT
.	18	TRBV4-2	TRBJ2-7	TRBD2	CASSQEPGLTGGVNEQYF	TGTGCCAGCAGCCAAGAACCAGGCCTTACGGGAGGGGTAAACGAGCAGTACTTC
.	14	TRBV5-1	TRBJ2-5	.	CASSLGTKGQTQYF	TGCGCCAGCAGCTTGGGGACTAAGGGCCAGACCCAGTACTTC
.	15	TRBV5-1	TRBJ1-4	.	CASSLFGGKEEKLFF	TGCGCCAGCAGCTTGTTCGGGGGGAAAGAGGAAAAACTGTTTTTT
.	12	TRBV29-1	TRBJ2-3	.	CSVELALDTQYF	TGCAGCGTTGAACTAGCTCTCGATACGCAGTATTTT
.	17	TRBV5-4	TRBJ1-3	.	CASSLDGGALPGNTIYF	TGTGCCAGCAGCTTGGACGGTGGGGCTCTCCCTGGAAACACCATATATTTT
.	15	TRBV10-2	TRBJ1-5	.	CASSESTRETQPQHF	TGCGCCAGCAGTGAGTCGACCCGGGAAACTCAGCCCCAGCATTTT
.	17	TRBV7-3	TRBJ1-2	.	CASSLTGTPKRNYGYTF	TGTGCCAGCAGCTTAACTGGGACACCCAAAAGGAACTATGGCTACACCTTC